The next 12 T cell receptor beta chains were all read from a single sample in a study of beta chain features in type 1 diabetes. Overall study results and limits: Type 1 diabetes patients had moderately but significantly shorter TCRB CDR3s in all four CD4+ subsets.

Their recognized antigens are unknown. Investigators reverse transcribed all isolated RNA, so they sequenced expressed TCRB transcripts. Method: immunoSEQ multiplex PCR; TCRdb's copy keeps in-frame clones and lacks some. The table shows 550,000 to 850,000 clones, with around 15% occurring only once. The source material was naive CD4+ T cells from blood. The receptors here all came from a man aged 18 to 29 with type 1 diabetes.

This clone was seen a few times. In DNA, the CDR3 is TGTGCCAGCAGCGAAGCGTCAGATACGCAGTATTTT. This codes for CASSEASDTQYF. The genes are TRBV7-9 and TRBJ2-3, with unresolved D. V was pared by 5 bases and J by 4 bases, with 7 bases between. Germline CDR1 is SEHNR and CDR2 is FQNEAQ (reference sequence). The CDR3 has 12 amino acids.

This chain joins TRBV7-9 and TRBJ1-2; no clear D. The V and J ends lost 7 bases and 2 bases respectively, with 17 bases between them. CDR1 is SEHNR, CDR2 FQNEAQ, per germline (reference sequence). The CDR3 has 15 residues. The CDR3 bases are TGTGCCAGCACTTTCGGAGGAGGGCTAAACTATGGCTACACCTTC. This translates into CASTFGGGLNYGYTF.

The chain is built from TRBV14 and TRBJ1-1; D not certain. CDR3 size: 13 residues. V was trimmed by 1 base and J by 8 bases, leaving 11 bases between them. Germline lookup yields CDR1 SGHDN and CDR2 FVKESK. The CDR3 here is CASSQGTLSEAFF. Here the CDR3 DNA reads TGTGCCAGCAGCCAAGGGACCTTATCAGAAGCTTTCTTT. Together with reference TRBV14 and TRBJ1-1, the CDR3 gives the full variable domain: EAGVTQFPSHSVIEKGQTVTLRCDPISGHDNLYWYRRVMGKEIKFLLHFVKESKQDESGMPNNRFLAERTGGTYSTLKVQPAELEDSGVYFCASSQGTLSEAFFGQGTRLTVV.

The CDR3: CASSPARGAPGNTIYF. As DNA, the CDR3 is TGTGCCAGCAGCCCCGCCCGGGGCGCCCCGGGAAACACCATATATTTT. The chain recombines TRBV7-2 with TRBJ1-3, with D possibly matching TRBD1 (5 bases). The CDR3 sequence is 16 residues long. Germline assignment: CDR1 SGHTA and CDR2 FQGNSA. The V gene lost 5 bases and the J gene lost 4 bases, with 18 bases spanning the gap.

This clone was seen a few times. The rearrangement links TRBV19 to TRBJ1-5; D unresolved. Germline V gene sequence: CDR1 LNHDA, CDR2 SQIVND (reference sequence). The CDR3 runs 12 residues. V was cut by 6 bases and J by 3 bases, with 6 bases left in between. The CDR3 protein is CASRSLNQPQHF. The CDR3, as DNA: TGTGCCAGTAGGAGCCTCAATCAGCCCCAGCATTTT.

The genes are TRBV5-4 and TRBJ2-7; possibly TRBD2 for D (6 bases). The germline V gene has CDR1 SGHNT and CDR2 YYREEE (reference sequence). V was pared by 3 bases and J by 12 bases, with 13 bases between. The CDR3 loop spans 11 amino acids. CDR3 nucleotide sequence: TGTGCCAGCAGCTCGGGGGAAGTGCCGTACTTC. It translates to CASSSGEVPYF.

J is TRBJ1-3 and V is TRBV27; TRBD1 is a possible D gene (6 bases). CDR3 length: 13 residues. V gave up 5 bases and J gave up 3 bases, with 8 bases separating them. CDR1 is MNHEY, CDR2 SMNVEV, per germline (reference sequence). The CDR3 sequence is CASSGGFGNTIYF. The CDR3 coding sequence is TGTGCCAGCAGTGGGGGCTTTGGAAACACCATATATTTT.

The chain combines TRBV7-9 with TRBJ1-5, with a weak D call TRBD1 (5 bases). V lost 5 bases and J lost 2, with 13 bases in between. In germline, CDR1 is SEHNR, CDR2 FQNEAQ (reference sequence). The length of the CDR3 is 15 residues. The CDR3 DNA reads TGTGCCAGCAGCCTAGGAGGAGGGGGCAATCAGCCCCAGCATTTT. As protein: CASSLGGGGNQPQHF. The whole variable domain, filled in from reference TRBV7-9 and TRBJ1-5, reads DTGVSQNPRHKITKRGQNVTFRCDPISEHNRLYWYRQTLGQGPEFLTYFQNEAQLEKSRLLSDRFSAERPKGSFSTLEIQRTEQGDSAMYLCASSLGGGGNQPQHFGDGTRLSIL.

The chain employs TRBV29-1 and TRBJ2-7, with 7 bases lining up with TRBD2. The CDR3 has 13 residues. Per germline, CDR1 SQVTM and CDR2 ANQGSEA. Trimming removed 7 bases from V and 3 bases from J; junction bases left unmatched: 9. CDR3 amino acids: CSAAGREGYEQYF. Written as DNA, the CDR3 is TGCAGCGCCGCGGGCAGGGAGGGCTACGAGCAGTACTTC.

The V call is TRBV27, the J call TRBJ2-7, with 10 bases aligning to TRBD1. The CDR3 is made up of 17 amino acids. Germline-derived CDR1 and CDR2 are MNHEY and SMNVEV (reference sequence). J lost 1 base, V lost 5 bases, and 11 bases had no gene match. The CDR3 DNA reads TGTGCCAGCAGTCGCATGATAGGGACAGGGGAGTCCTACGAGCAGTACTTC. Translated, it gives CASSRMIGTGESYEQYF.

This chain links TRBV7-3 with TRBJ1-5; D gene uncertain. V was trimmed by 6 bases and J by 2 bases, leaving 8 bases between them. The CDR3 loop spans 13 amino acids. Germline V gene lookup returns CDR1 SGHTA and CDR2 FQGTGA. The DNA for the CDR3 is TGTGCCAGCAGTCTAGGGCGCAATCAGCCCCAGCATTTT. It encodes CASSLGRNQPQHF.

This clone appeared a few times. The V and J genes are TRBV5-4 and TRBJ1-5, with D possibly matching TRBD1 (5 bases). The V and J ends lost 1 base and 4 bases respectively, with 12 bases between them. The CDR3 is 15 amino acids. CDR1 and CDR2 from the germline V gene are SGHNT and YYREEE (reference sequence). The CDR3 nucleotides read TGTGCCAGCAGCTTGTCGGGGCAGGGAAATCAGCCCCAGCATTTT. Translation: CASSLSGQGNQPQHF.